These T cell receptor beta chains were read from a single sample in a study of blood T cells in healthy people across ages. TCRdb reanalysed the 5' RACE reads using MiXCR and keeps one entry per CDR3 protein. The sample has 1.5 million to 2 million distinct CDR3 sequences, around 48% seen once. Material: blood. These receptors were obtained from a woman aged 35 to 49 in good health. CDR3s include the opening cysteine and the closing phenylalanine or tryptophan. The order of the fields is D gene, clone size, J gene, V gene, CDR3 DNA, CDR3 protein. D genes are given only for firm matches. A row's size may be missing; if present it is once, few, many or a size class.

D gene: -; clone size: -; J gene: TRBJ2-7; V gene: TRBV28; CDR3 DNA: TGTGCCAGCAGTCAAGACAGGAGCCGCTCCTACGAGCAGTACTTC; CDR3 protein: CASSQDRSRSYEQYF
D gene: -; clone size: few; J gene: TRBJ2-1; V gene: TRBV12-3/TRBV12-4; CDR3 DNA: TGTGCCAGCAGTCACGTGGAGGGCGTTAGCTACAATGAGCAGTTCTTC; CDR3 protein: CASSHVEGVSYNEQFF
D gene: TRBD1; clone size: -; J gene: TRBJ1-2; V gene: TRBV28; CDR3 DNA: TGTGCCAGCAGGACCGCGGGACAGGGGAGAAGGGGAAGTGGCTACACCTTC; CDR3 protein: CASRTAGQGRRGSGYTF
D gene: -; clone size: -; J gene: TRBJ1-1; V gene: TRBV29-1; CDR3 DNA: TGCAGCGTAGGACCGTCCCATACTAACACTGAAGCTTTCTTT; CDR3 protein: CSVGPSHTNTEAFF
D gene: TRBD1; clone size: -; J gene: TRBJ1-3; V gene: TRBV7-2; CDR3 DNA: TGTGCCAGCAGCTTAGCGGGGACAGACTCTGGAAACACCATATATTTT; CDR3 protein: CASSLAGTDSGNTIYF
D gene: -; clone size: -; J gene: TRBJ2-5; V gene: TRBV7-7; CDR3 DNA: TGTGCTAGCAGCTCCGACCAGGGAGAAGAGACCCAGTACTTC; CDR3 protein: CASSSDQGEETQYF
D gene: TRBD2; clone size: -; J gene: TRBJ2-7; V gene: TRBV20-1; CDR3 DNA: TGCAGTGCTACCATTGGACGGACTGGGGGGGACGAGCAGTACTTC; CDR3 protein: CSATIGRTGGDEQYF
D gene: TRBD2; clone size: -; J gene: TRBJ2-3; V gene: TRBV28; CDR3 DNA: TGTGCCAGCAGTTTGAGTAGCGGGGGGACCACAGATACGCAGTATTTT; CDR3 protein: CASSLSSGGTTDTQYF
D gene: -; clone size: -; J gene: TRBJ2-4; V gene: TRBV4-3; CDR3 DNA: TGCGCCAGCAGCCAAGAACCCACCGAGCCCCAGTACTTC; CDR3 protein: CASSQEPTEPQYF
D gene: TRBD1; clone size: -; J gene: TRBJ2-7; V gene: TRBV18; CDR3 DNA: TGTGCCAGCTCACCACCGAGACAGAGGGGGCCCTACGAGCAGTACTTC; CDR3 protein: CASSPPRQRGPYEQYF
D gene: -; clone size: -; J gene: TRBJ1-2; V gene: TRBV6-1; CDR3 DNA: TGTGCCAGCAGACCTCCAAATCATTATGGCTACACCTTC; CDR3 protein: CASRPPNHYGYTF
D gene: -; clone size: few; J gene: TRBJ2-7; V gene: TRBV4-1; CDR3 DNA: TGCGCCAGCAGCCAAGGTCCAGGGATCTACGAGCAGTACTTC; CDR3 protein: CASSQGPGIYEQYF
D gene: -; clone size: -; J gene: TRBJ2-3; V gene: TRBV20-1; CDR3 DNA: TGCAGTGCGAATAAGGACGGTCAATTAGATACGCAGTATTTT; CDR3 protein: CSANKDGQLDTQYF
D gene: TRBD1; clone size: few; J gene: TRBJ1-2; V gene: TRBV7-2; CDR3 DNA: TGTGCCAGCAGCACCTCCCCCGACAGGGGCGGGCATGGCTACACCTTC; CDR3 protein: CASSTSPDRGGHGYTF
D gene: -; clone size: -; J gene: TRBJ2-5; V gene: TRBV20-1; CDR3 DNA: TGCAGTGCTAGTACAGGTGGGACTCCGGTCCTGGAGACCCAGTACTTC; CDR3 protein: CSASTGGTPVLETQYF
D gene: TRBD2; clone size: -; J gene: TRBJ2-5; V gene: TRBV29-1; CDR3 DNA: TGCAGCGTTGAGCGGGGGGCTATCGGGACCCAGTACTTC; CDR3 protein: CSVERGAIGTQYF
D gene: -; clone size: -; J gene: TRBJ1-5; V gene: TRBV20-1; CDR3 DNA: TGCAGTGCTAGAGATCTGGGTCCCGGGGCCGTGGGACCGAGCAATCAGCCCCAGCATTTT; CDR3 protein: CSARDLGPGAVGPSNQPQHF
D gene: TRBD1; clone size: few; J gene: TRBJ1-1; V gene: TRBV7-8; CDR3 DNA: TGTGCCAGCAGCTCCCCCTCCGGGACAGGCCATGAAGCTTTCTTT; CDR3 protein: CASSSPSGTGHEAFF
D gene: -; clone size: -; J gene: TRBJ1-1; V gene: TRBV7-2; CDR3 DNA: TGTGCCAGCAGCTTAGGAGGTTTTTTCACTGAAGCTTTCTTT; CDR3 protein: CASSLGGFFTEAFF
D gene: -; clone size: -; J gene: TRBJ1-5; V gene: TRBV4-2; CDR3 DNA: TGTGCCAGCAGCCAAGAGCGTCTGGTCAATCAGCCCCTGCATTTT; CDR3 protein: CASSQERLVNQPLHF
D gene: TRBD2; clone size: few; J gene: TRBJ2-7; V gene: TRBV20-1; CDR3 DNA: TGCAGTGCTAGACCCTCTCCTAGCGGGGGGGGACCCTACGAGCAGTACTTC; CDR3 protein: CSARPSPSGGGPYEQYF
D gene: -; clone size: few; J gene: TRBJ2-7; V gene: TRBV11-2; CDR3 DNA: TGTGCCAGCAGACCGCGATTATCCTACGAGCAGTACTTC; CDR3 protein: CASRPRLSYEQYF
D gene: TRBD2; clone size: once; J gene: TRBJ2-1; V gene: TRBV20-1; CDR3 DNA: TGCAGTGCCCCCGCCTTGTTTGGCGGGGGGGCAAATGAGCAGTTCTTC; CDR3 protein: CSAPALFGGGANEQFF
D gene: -; clone size: many; J gene: TRBJ2-7; V gene: TRBV6-1; CDR3 DNA: TGTGCCAGCAGTCCGCGGGATATCGCTTCTAGCCCCTCCTACGAGCAGTACTTC; CDR3 protein: CASSPRDIASSPSYEQYF
D gene: -; clone size: -; J gene: TRBJ2-1; V gene: TRBV7-3; CDR3 DNA: TGTGCCAGCAGCCCGACCAGTTGGGATGAGCAGTTCTTC; CDR3 protein: CASSPTSWDEQFF
D gene: TRBD2; clone size: -; J gene: TRBJ2-1; V gene: TRBV9; CDR3 DNA: TGTGCCAGCAGCCCGGATCTGGGACTAGCGGGGGGGAGGTCCTACAATGAGCAGTTCTTC; CDR3 protein: CASSPDLGLAGGRSYNEQFF
D gene: -; clone size: -; J gene: TRBJ1-1; V gene: TRBV18; CDR3 DNA: TGTGCCAGCTCACCACTGGACGCTCTGAACACTGAAGCTTTCTTT; CDR3 protein: CASSPLDALNTEAFF
D gene: -; clone size: -; J gene: TRBJ2-1; V gene: TRBV7-3; CDR3 DNA: TGTACCAGCAGCCAAAATGGTGGGGCATCGGAGAACAATGAGCAGTTCTTC; CDR3 protein: CTSSQNGGASENNEQFF
D gene: -; clone size: -; J gene: TRBJ1-2; V gene: TRBV20-1; CDR3 DNA: TGCAGTGCTAGAGATCGACGCAGCGGTAACTATGGCTACACCTTC; CDR3 protein: CSARDRRSGNYGYTF
D gene: TRBD2; clone size: few; J gene: TRBJ2-5; V gene: TRBV12-3/TRBV12-4; CDR3 DNA: TGTGCCAGCAGTTTAGGGCAGCGGGGGGGTCAAGAGACCCAGTACTTC; CDR3 protein: CASSLGQRGGQETQYF
D gene: TRBD2; clone size: few; J gene: TRBJ2-1; V gene: TRBV5-1; CDR3 DNA: TGCGCCAGCAGCTTGGCCCCGAGCGGGGGGGCAGTAGAGCAGTTCTTC; CDR3 protein: CASSLAPSGGAVEQFF
D gene: -; clone size: few; J gene: TRBJ2-7; V gene: TRBV7-2; CDR3 DNA: TGTGCCAGCAGTACCGATGGGGTTGGGGTTCGGGAGCAGTACTTC; CDR3 protein: CASSTDGVGVREQYF
D gene: TRBD1; clone size: -; J gene: TRBJ2-7; V gene: TRBV10-3; CDR3 DNA: TGTGCCAGCGGACAGGACTCCTACGAGCAGTACTTC; CDR3 protein: CASGQDSYEQYF
D gene: -; clone size: few; J gene: TRBJ2-1; V gene: TRBV12-3/TRBV12-4; CDR3 DNA: TGTGCCAGCGAAAGGAGCTCCTACAATGAGCAGTTCTTC; CDR3 protein: CASERSSYNEQFF
D gene: TRBD1; clone size: -; J gene: TRBJ2-7; V gene: TRBV20-1; CDR3 DNA: TGCAGTGCTAGCCCCCAAGACAGGGGGCTCACCTACGAGCAGTACTTC; CDR3 protein: CSASPQDRGLTYEQYF
D gene: -; clone size: many; J gene: TRBJ2-6; V gene: TRBV28; CDR3 DNA: TGTGCCAGCAGTTCCCCTGGGGTCGGGGCCAACGTCCTGACTTTC; CDR3 protein: CASSSPGVGANVLTF
D gene: -; clone size: few; J gene: TRBJ2-7; V gene: TRBV6-6; CDR3 DNA: TGTGCCAGCAGTTACAGAAGACAGGAAAACGAGCAGTACTTC; CDR3 protein: CASSYRRQENEQYF
D gene: -; clone size: few; J gene: TRBJ2-5; V gene: TRBV4-3; CDR3 DNA: TGCGCCAGCAGCCAAGAAGCAGGGAAGGAGACCCAGTACTTC; CDR3 protein: CASSQEAGKETQYF
D gene: -; clone size: -; J gene: TRBJ2-3; V gene: TRBV3-1; CDR3 DNA: TGTGCCAGCAGCCAAGATCGGGTTGTCGTAGGAGATACGCAGTATTTT; CDR3 protein: CASSQDRVVVGDTQYF
D gene: TRBD1; clone size: -; J gene: TRBJ2-1; V gene: TRBV5-4; CDR3 DNA: TGTGCCAGCAGCTTAGACCCCCCGGGACAGGGGAAGGGAAGTGAGCAGTTCTTC; CDR3 protein: CASSLDPPGQGKGSEQFF
D gene: -; clone size: -; J gene: TRBJ2-3; V gene: TRBV4-3; CDR3 DNA: TGCGCCAGCAGTTCTACTGACGGGGATACGCAGTATTTT; CDR3 protein: CASSSTDGDTQYF
D gene: -; clone size: -; J gene: TRBJ2-6; V gene: TRBV5-5; CDR3 DNA: TGTGCCAGCAGCTTCCGGGGGGCTGCTGGGGCCAACGTCCTGACTTTC; CDR3 protein: CASSFRGAAGANVLTF
D gene: -; clone size: -; J gene: TRBJ2-5; V gene: TRBV20-1; CDR3 DNA: TGCAGTGCTAGCCTACACGCAGGGCGGATGGGGACCCAGTACTTC; CDR3 protein: CSASLHAGRMGTQYF
D gene: -; clone size: -; J gene: TRBJ2-7; V gene: TRBV20-1; CDR3 DNA: TGCAGTGCTAGCGGGTGGGACTACGAGCAGTACTTC; CDR3 protein: CSASGWDYEQYF
D gene: -; clone size: -; J gene: TRBJ2-4; V gene: TRBV12-3/TRBV12-4; CDR3 DNA: TGTGCCAGCAGCCAAAGCGGGACAGGAAAAAACATTCAGTACTTC; CDR3 protein: CASSQSGTGKNIQYF
D gene: -; clone size: -; J gene: TRBJ2-7; V gene: TRBV11-2; CDR3 DNA: TGTGCCAGCAGCGTGGGACGAGGCACCTACGAGCAGTACTTC; CDR3 protein: CASSVGRGTYEQYF
D gene: TRBD2; clone size: -; J gene: TRBJ2-1; V gene: TRBV6-2/TRBV6-3; CDR3 DNA: TGTGCCAGCACTAGCGGCCACAATGAGCAGTTCTTC; CDR3 protein: CASTSGHNEQFF
D gene: -; clone size: -; J gene: TRBJ1-1; V gene: TRBV6-2/TRBV6-3; CDR3 DNA: TGTGCCAGCAGAGCCGGGACGCCAGGAACTGAAGCTTTCTTT; CDR3 protein: CASRAGTPGTEAFF
D gene: -; clone size: -; J gene: TRBJ2-4; V gene: TRBV4-2; CDR3 DNA: TGTGCCAGCAGCCAAGACTTCGGACTTACCTTAGCCAAAAACATTCAGTACTTC; CDR3 protein: CASSQDFGLTLAKNIQYF
D gene: -; clone size: -; J gene: TRBJ2-7; V gene: TRBV28; CDR3 DNA: TGTGCCAGCAGCCTATTCCCCGGGATGAGCTCCCACAATGAGCAGTACTTC; CDR3 protein: CASSLFPGMSSHNEQYF
D gene: -; clone size: -; J gene: TRBJ2-7; V gene: TRBV7-2; CDR3 DNA: TGTGCCGGCAGCCCAAGGGTAACCTACGAGCAGTACTTC; CDR3 protein: CAGSPRVTYEQYF
D gene: -; clone size: once; J gene: TRBJ2-5; V gene: TRBV7-2; CDR3 DNA: TGTGCCAGCAGCACGGGACCGGGCTGGGGGCAGTACTTC; CDR3 protein: CASSTGPGWGQYF
D gene: TRBD2; clone size: -; J gene: TRBJ2-1; V gene: TRBV2; CDR3 DNA: TGTGCCGGCAGAGGGACTAGCCGACGGAATGAGCAGTTCTTC; CDR3 protein: CAGRGTSRRNEQFF
D gene: -; clone size: few; J gene: TRBJ2-3; V gene: TRBV10-3; CDR3 DNA: TGTGCCATCAGTGAGGGCGGGACACATTCTAGCACAGATACGCAGTATTTT; CDR3 protein: CAISEGGTHSSTDTQYF
D gene: -; clone size: -; J gene: TRBJ1-5; V gene: TRBV20-1; CDR3 DNA: TGCAGTGCTAGCGATAGGGGGAGGGGTAGCAATCAGCCCCAGCATTTT; CDR3 protein: CSASDRGRGSNQPQHF
D gene: TRBD1; clone size: few; J gene: TRBJ2-5; V gene: TRBV29-1; CDR3 DNA: TGCAGCGTCGGGACAGGGGATTTAGGAGAGACCCAGTACTTC; CDR3 protein: CSVGTGDLGETQYF
D gene: TRBD2; clone size: few; J gene: TRBJ2-5; V gene: TRBV7-2; CDR3 DNA: TGTGCCAGCAGCTTTTCTAGCGGGGAAACTCAAGAGACCCAGTACTTC; CDR3 protein: CASSFSSGETQETQYF
D gene: -; clone size: -; J gene: TRBJ2-4; V gene: TRBV2; CDR3 DNA: TGTGCCAGCAGGCTGCAAGTAGGCGGGAAGACGGCCAAAAACATTCAGTACTTC; CDR3 protein: CASRLQVGGKTAKNIQYF
D gene: TRBD2; clone size: -; J gene: TRBJ2-7; V gene: TRBV7-9; CDR3 DNA: TGTGCCAGCAGCTTAGGTGTTAGCGGGGGCTACGAGCAGTACTTC; CDR3 protein: CASSLGVSGGYEQYF